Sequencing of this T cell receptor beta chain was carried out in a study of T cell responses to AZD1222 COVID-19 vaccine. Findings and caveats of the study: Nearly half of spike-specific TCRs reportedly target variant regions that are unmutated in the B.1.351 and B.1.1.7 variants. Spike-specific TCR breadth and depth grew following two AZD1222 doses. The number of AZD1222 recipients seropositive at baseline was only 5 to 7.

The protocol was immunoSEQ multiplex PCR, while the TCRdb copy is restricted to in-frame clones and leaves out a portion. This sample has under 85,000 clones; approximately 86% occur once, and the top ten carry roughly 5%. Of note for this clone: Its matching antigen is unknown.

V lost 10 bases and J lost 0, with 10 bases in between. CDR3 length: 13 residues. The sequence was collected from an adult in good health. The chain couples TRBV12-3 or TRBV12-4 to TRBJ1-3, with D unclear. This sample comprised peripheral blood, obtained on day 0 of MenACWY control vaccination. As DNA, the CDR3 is TGTGCCACCGACACTTACTCTGGAAACACCATATATTTT. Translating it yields CATDTYSGNTIYF.